Listed below are T cell receptor beta chains from one sample, sequenced in a study of a mutant IDH1 vaccine in newly diagnosed glioma. Their antigens are not known. Using immunoSEQ multiplex PCR, the repertoire was profiled, and TCRdb retains in-frame clones only, with some absent. The table records 35,000 to 45,000 clones, around 79% of them present only once. This sample comprised PBMCs, obtained from a glioma patient whose treatment included an IDH1 peptide vaccine. These receptors all come from a woman aged 40 to 49 with glioma. Some clones in this sample may be carry-over from other donors' samples. Both conserved end residues are trimmed from each CDR3. The D gene is left open where the match is weak.

D | V | CDR3
TRBD1 | TRBV19 | ASAGTAKETQY
TRBD1 | TRBV19 | ASGQTERANYGYT
. | TRBV20-1 | SARAGELF
TRBD1 | TRBV28 | ASSSGTGSNEQF
. | TRBV28 | ASSPRYTEAF
. | TRBV27 | ASSLLGRADGEQF
. | TRBV7-9 | ASTITGPLSSGNTIY
. | TRBV28 | ASSRLMNTEAF
TRBD2 | TRBV5-1 | ASSLTPSGDNTGELF
TRBD1 | TRBV5-6 | ASTLGQGGTEAF
. | TRBV19 | ASSIRTGELF
. | TRBV13 | ASSLSLGPQNTIY
TRBD1 | TRBV7-8 | ASSLEPFGAGGDYGYT
. | TRBV6-5 | ASSPQEGLSYEQY
TRBD1 | TRBV4-3 | ASSHGDRVGNTIY
. | TRBV5-1 | ASSLRGDSITDTQY
. | TRBV27 | ASSSGGWSPLH
. | TRBV5-1 | ASSLAPDQPQH
TRBD1 | TRBV13 | ASSGTGGELF
. | TRBV7-2 | ASSFFSGEQY
. | TRBV5-1 | ASSLLADSYNEQF
. | TRBV6-6 | ASSYSTATGPGGYT
. | TRBV5-1 | ASSLDGNYGYT
TRBD2 | TRBV4-1 | ASSPSGGSVETQY
. | TRBV7-9 | ASSLDWDGYEQY
TRBD1 | TRBV18 | ASSPPSGQGWNIQY
. | TRBV6-1 | ASSDSLRLNTGELF
TRBD1 | TRBV7-9 | ASSFGTGTGVTEAF
. | TRBV19 | ASSFPGLNEQF
. | TRBV7-8 | ASSLEGGITEAF
. | TRBV19 | ASSITPEVGEQY
TRBD2 | TRBV5-1 | ASSLGLAGDEQY
. | TRBV6-5 | ASSPIERGTTEAF
. | TRBV4-3 | ASSQDRRNTGELF
. | TRBV7-9 | ASSLRSGGGGTNYGYT
. | TRBV27 | ASSFMSGSYNEQF
. | TRBV19 | ASSAPGEGLDGYT
. | TRBV9 | ASSAHDDSNQPQH
. | TRBV5-1 | ASSLGRGRGTSTDTQY
TRBD1 | TRBV2 | ASSDNRGGYT